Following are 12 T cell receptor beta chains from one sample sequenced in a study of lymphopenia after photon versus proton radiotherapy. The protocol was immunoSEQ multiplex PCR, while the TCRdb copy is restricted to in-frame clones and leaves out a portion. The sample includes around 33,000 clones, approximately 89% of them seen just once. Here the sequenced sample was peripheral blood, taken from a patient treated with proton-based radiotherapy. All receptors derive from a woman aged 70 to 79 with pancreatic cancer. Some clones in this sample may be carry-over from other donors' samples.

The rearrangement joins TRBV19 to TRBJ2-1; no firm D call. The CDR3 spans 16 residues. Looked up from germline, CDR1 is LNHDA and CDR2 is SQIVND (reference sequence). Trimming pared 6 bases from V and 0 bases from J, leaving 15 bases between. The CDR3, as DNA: TGTGCCAGTAGCACCAACGTGGCTTTCTCCTACAATGAGCAGTTCTTC. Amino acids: CASSTNVAFSYNEQFF.

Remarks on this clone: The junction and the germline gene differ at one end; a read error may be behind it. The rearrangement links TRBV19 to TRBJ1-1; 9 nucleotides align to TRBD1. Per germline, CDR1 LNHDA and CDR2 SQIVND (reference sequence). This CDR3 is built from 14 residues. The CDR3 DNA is TGTGCCAGTAGTCCCGGGACAGGGCCACGAACGGGCTACTTT. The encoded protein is CASSPGTGPRTGYF.

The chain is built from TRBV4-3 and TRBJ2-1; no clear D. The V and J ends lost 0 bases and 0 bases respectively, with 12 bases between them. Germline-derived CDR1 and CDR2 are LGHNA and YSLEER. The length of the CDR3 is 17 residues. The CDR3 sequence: CASSQEGFMSSYNEQFF. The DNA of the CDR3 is TGCGCCAGCAGCCAAGAGGGGTTTATGAGCTCCTACAATGAGCAGTTCTTC.

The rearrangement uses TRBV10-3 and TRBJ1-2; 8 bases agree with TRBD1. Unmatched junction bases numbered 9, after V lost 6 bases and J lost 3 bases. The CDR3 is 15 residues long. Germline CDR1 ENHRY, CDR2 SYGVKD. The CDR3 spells CAISAEGQVDYGYTF. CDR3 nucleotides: TGTGCCATCAGCGCCGAGGGACAGGTCGACTATGGCTACACCTTC.

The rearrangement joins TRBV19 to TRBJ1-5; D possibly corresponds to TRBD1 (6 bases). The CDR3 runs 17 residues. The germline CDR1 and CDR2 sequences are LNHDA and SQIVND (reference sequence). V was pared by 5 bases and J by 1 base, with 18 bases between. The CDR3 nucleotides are TGTGCCAGTAGTTCTCCGCCGGGACAAATAAGCAATCAGCCCCAGCATTTT. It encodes CASSSPPGQISNQPQHF.

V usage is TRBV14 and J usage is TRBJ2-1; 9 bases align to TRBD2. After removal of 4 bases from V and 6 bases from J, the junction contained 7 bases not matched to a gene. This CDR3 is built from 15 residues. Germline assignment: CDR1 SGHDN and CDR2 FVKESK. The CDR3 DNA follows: TGTGCCAGCAGCCCGCTGGCGGGAGGGGTCAATGAGCAGTTCTTC. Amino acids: CASSPLAGGVNEQFF.

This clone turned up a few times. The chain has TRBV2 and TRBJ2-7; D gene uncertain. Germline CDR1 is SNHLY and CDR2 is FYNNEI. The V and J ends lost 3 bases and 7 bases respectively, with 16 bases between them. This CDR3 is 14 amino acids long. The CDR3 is CASSDRPSLGEQYF. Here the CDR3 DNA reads TGTGCCAGCAGTGATAGACCGTCCCTTGGGGAGCAGTACTTC.

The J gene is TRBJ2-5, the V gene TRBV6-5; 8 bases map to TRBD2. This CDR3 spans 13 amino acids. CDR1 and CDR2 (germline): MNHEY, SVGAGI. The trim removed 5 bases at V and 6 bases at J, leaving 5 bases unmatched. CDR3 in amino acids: CASSPGLDKTQYF. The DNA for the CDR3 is TGTGCCAGCAGTCCGGGACTAGATAAGACCCAGTACTTC.

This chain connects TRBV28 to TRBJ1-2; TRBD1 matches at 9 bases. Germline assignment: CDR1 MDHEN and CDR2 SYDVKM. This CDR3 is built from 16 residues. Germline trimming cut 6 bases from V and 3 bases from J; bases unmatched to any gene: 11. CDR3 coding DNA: TGTGCCAGCAGCAGTCCCGGGACAGGGATCGACTATGGCTACACCTTC. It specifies CASSSPGTGIDYGYTF.

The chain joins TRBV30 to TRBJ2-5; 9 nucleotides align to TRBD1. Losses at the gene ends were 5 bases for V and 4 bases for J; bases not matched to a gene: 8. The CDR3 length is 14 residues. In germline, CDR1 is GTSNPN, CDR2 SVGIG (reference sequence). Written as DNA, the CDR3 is TGTGCCTGGGACCGACAGGGGGTCGGAGAGACCCAGTACTTC. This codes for CAWDRQGVGETQYF.

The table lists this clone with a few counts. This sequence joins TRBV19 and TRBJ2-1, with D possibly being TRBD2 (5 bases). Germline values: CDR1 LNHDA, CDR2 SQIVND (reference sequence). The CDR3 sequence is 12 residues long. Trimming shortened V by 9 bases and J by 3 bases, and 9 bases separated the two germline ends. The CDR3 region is CASQGSYNEQFF. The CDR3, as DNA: TGTGCCAGCCAAGGGAGCTACAATGAGCAGTTCTTC.

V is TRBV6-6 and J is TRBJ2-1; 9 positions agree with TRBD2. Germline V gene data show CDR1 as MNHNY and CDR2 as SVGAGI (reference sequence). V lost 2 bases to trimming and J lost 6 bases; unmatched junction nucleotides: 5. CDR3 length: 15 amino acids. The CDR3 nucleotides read TGTGCCAGCAGTTACAGCCTAGCGGGAAGCAATGAGCAGTTCTTC. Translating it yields CASSYSLAGSNEQFF.